Listed below are T cell receptor beta chains from one sample, sequenced in a study of identical twins. TCRdb called the 5' RACE reads again in MiXCR, with one record for every CDR3 protein. This sample has around 1.7 million distinct CDR3 sequences, with under 35% found just once. Sequencing used cord blood. The source is a newborn girl in good health. Each CDR3 is given with its conserved first and last residue. The D gene is left open where the match is weak. Clone size is not always given. Where it is, it says once, few, many or a class for expanded clones.

few	TRBD2	TRBJ2-7	TRBV6-5	TGTGCCAGCAGTTCCAATCGACTAGCGGGAGGCCCCTACGAGCAGTACTTC	CASSSNRLAGGPYEQYF
many	-	TRBJ2-7	TRBV20-1	TGCAGTGCTAGAGATGACAGGTCTTACGAGCAGTACTTC	CSARDDRSYEQYF
-	-	TRBJ1-4	TRBV15	TGTGCCACCAGCAGAGACCCTAATGAAAAACTGTTTTTT	CATSRDPNEKLFF
few	-	TRBJ2-6	TRBV18	TGTGCCAGCTCACCCCCTACGGGGGTTTCTGGGGCCAACGTCCTGACTTTC	CASSPPTGVSGANVLTF
few	-	TRBJ2-3	TRBV7-2	TGTGCCAGCAGCTTAGCGGCAGGGTACCTCACAGATACGCAGTATTTT	CASSLAAGYLTDTQYF
-	TRBD1	TRBJ1-1	TRBV7-9	TGTGCCAGCAGCTCCAGGGGGCAGGGCACTGAAGCTTTCTTT	CASSSRGQGTEAFF
few	TRBD2	TRBJ2-1	TRBV5-8	TGTGCCAGCAGCACGGGACTAGACCCCTACAATGAGCAGTTCTTC	CASSTGLDPYNEQFF
-	TRBD2	TRBJ2-5	TRBV25-1	TGTGCCAGCAGTGAGCCAGCCCTCCCTAGCGGGGGGGTAGTAGAGACCCAGTACTTC	CASSEPALPSGGVVETQYF
-	-	TRBJ1-1	TRBV19	TGTGCCAGTAGCCGCTGGGACACCTTTGTGAACACTGAAGCTTTCTTT	CASSRWDTFVNTEAFF
-	-	TRBJ1-6	TRBV4-2	TGTGCCAGCAGCCAAGAATGGGCCCAAGATAATTCACCCCTCCACTTT	CASSQEWAQDNSPLHF
few	-	TRBJ2-7	TRBV10-3	TGTGCCATCAGTGGCCTAGACAGGTCCTACGAGCAGTACTTC	CAISGLDRSYEQYF
few	TRBD1	TRBJ1-5	TRBV20-1	TGCAGTGCTATGTGGGACAGGGGGAATCAGCCCCAGCATTTT	CSAMWDRGNQPQHF
-	-	TRBJ2-7	TRBV7-2	TGTGCCAGCAGCTTAGAGGGCGGGACCCCGAACGAGCAGTACTTC	CASSLEGGTPNEQYF
once	TRBD2	TRBJ2-6	TRBV27	TGTGCCAGCAGTCCGGGGGGACTGTATACTGGGGCCAACGTCCTGACTTTC	CASSPGGLYTGANVLTF
-	-	TRBJ1-5	TRBV27	TGTGCCAGCAGTTGGAGAAATAGCAATCAGCCCCAGCATTTT	CASSWRNSNQPQHF
-	-	TRBJ1-1	TRBV11-2	TGTGCCAGCAGCTTAAACGGACCGAACACTGAAGCTTTCTTT	CASSLNGPNTEAFF
few	TRBD2	TRBJ2-5	TRBV3-1	TGTGCCAGCAGCCTAGGACTAGCGGGGGGGCTGGAGACCCAGTACTTC	CASSLGLAGGLETQYF
-	TRBD2	TRBJ2-5	TRBV27	TGTGCCAGCAGTTTAATGGGACTAGGCGGCGGGTACAATGAGCAGTACTTC	CASSLMGLGGGYNEQYF
-	TRBD1	TRBJ2-4	TRBV14	TGTGCCAGCGGCCGGAGCGGAGCGACAGGGTTAGCCAAAAACATTCAGTACTTC	CASGRSGATGLAKNIQYF
few	-	TRBJ1-4	TRBV20-1	TGCAGTCTTTCGGCTAATGAAAAACTGTTTTTT	CSLSANEKLFF
-	TRBD2	TRBJ2-5	TRBV4-1	TGCGCCAGCAGCCAAGGGACTAGCCTGGGAGAGACCCAGTACTTC	CASSQGTSLGETQYF
-	-	TRBJ2-5	TRBV5-1	TGCGCCAGCAGCTTGATACCGGGGCGTCAAGAGACCCAGTACTTC	CASSLIPGRQETQYF
-	-	TRBJ1-2	TRBV13	TGTGCCAGCAGCCCAAATCATAGAGGACAGACCTACACCTTC	CASSPNHRGQTYTF
many	-	TRBJ2-3	TRBV12-5	TGTGCTAGTACCCTAGCGATCGGGGGTACGCAGTATTTT	CASTLAIGGTQYF
-	TRBD2	TRBJ2-7	TRBV2	TGTGCCAGCAGTGATCGGGTGCGGGAGAACCACGAGCAGTACTTC	CASSDRVRENHEQYF
-	-	TRBJ2-5	TRBV5-1	TGCGCCAGCAGCTTGTATGTCGGTGAAGAGACCCAGTACTTC	CASSLYVGEETQYF
-	TRBD1	TRBJ1-2	TRBV3-1	TGTGCCAGCAGCCAAGAGGGACAGGTATATGGCTACACCTTC	CASSQEGQVYGYTF
-	-	TRBJ2-5	TRBV16	TGTGCCAGCAGCCAATGGGGCGGGACCTACAATGAGCAGTACTTC	CASSQWGGTYNEQYF
-	-	TRBJ2-4	TRBV7-9	TGTGCCAGCAGCCTTACAGGGTGGGCCAAAAACATTCAGTACTTC	CASSLTGWAKNIQYF
few	-	TRBJ2-5	TRBV20-1	TGCAGTGCTAGAGGGGGGGGGCCGGAAGAGACCCAGTACTTC	CSARGGGPEETQYF
many	-	TRBJ2-1	TRBV18	TGTGCCAGCTCACCACGGACCGGGAGCTCCTACAATGAGCAGTTCTTC	CASSPRTGSSYNEQFF
few	TRBD1	TRBJ1-4	TRBV25-1	TGTGCCAGCAGTGACCGCGACAGGGTAACTAATGAAAAACTGTTTTTT	CASSDRDRVTNEKLFF
-	TRBD2	TRBJ2-3	TRBV7-2	TGTGCCAGCAGCTTAAAGTTGCTAGCGGGAGCGGGGGATACGCAGTATTTT	CASSLKLLAGAGDTQYF
few	TRBD2	TRBJ2-3	TRBV5-1	TGCGCCAGCAGCCCCCCAACTTTGTCGGGGGGGTCGACAGATACGCAGTATTTT	CASSPPTLSGGSTDTQYF
-	TRBD2	TRBJ2-1	TRBV24-1	TGTGCCACCAGGACTAGCGGGACCAATGAGCAGTTCTTC	CATRTSGTNEQFF